The rows below give T cell receptor beta chains drawn from one sample of a study of CD8+ T cells in alopecia areata. The method was immunoSEQ multiplex PCR; TCRdb's version includes in-frame clones alone and lacks a portion of them. The table records 140,000 to 150,000 clones, 62% of them present only once. The specimen was CD8+ T cells sorted from blood. The source of these receptors is a human donor in good health. CDR3s include the opening cysteine and the closing phenylalanine or tryptophan. D genes are given only for firm matches. Part of the rows lack a size; the others show once, few, many or a class for expanded clones.

j_gene | abundance | d_gene | v_gene | CDR3nt | CDR3aa
TRBJ2-1 | few | TRBD2 | TRBV6-5 | TGTGCCAGCAGCGTGACTAGCGGGAGTTACAATGAGCAGTTCTTC | CASSVTSGSYNEQFF
TRBJ2-1 | NA | TRBD2 | TRBV5-1 | TGCGCCAGCAGCTTGGCCCCGGGAGGCCCCTACAATGAGCAGTTCTTC | CASSLAPGGPYNEQFF
TRBJ1-5 | NA | NA | TRBV4-1 | TGCGCCAGCAGCCAGAAGGTGGGGAGTCAGCCCCAGCATTTT | CASSQKVGSQPQHF
TRBJ2-7 | few | TRBD1 | TRBV4-1 | TGCGCCAGCAGCCATCGACAGGGGGAATACGAGCAGTACTTC | CASSHRQGEYEQYF
TRBJ2-3 | NA | TRBD2 | TRBV30 | TGTGCCTGCCATAGCGGGGCTAGCACAGATACGCAGTATTTT | CACHSGASTDTQYF
TRBJ2-3 | once | NA | TRBV7-6 | TGTGCCAGCAGCCCCTACTCGGGCTCAGATACGCAGTATTTT | CASSPYSGSDTQYF
TRBJ2-1 | NA | NA | TRBV5-1 | TGCGCCAGCAGCCCGGGACTTCCGAGCTCCTACAATGAGCAGTTCTTC | CASSPGLPSSYNEQFF
TRBJ2-1 | NA | TRBD2 | TRBV28 | TGTGCCAGTGCGGGAGGCGTGGTATACAATGAGCAGTTCTTC | CASAGGVVYNEQFF
TRBJ1-1 | NA | NA | TRBV9 | TGTGCCAGCAGCGTAGGCGAGGGTGGGTCGCAAGCTTTCTTT | CASSVGEGGSQAFF
TRBJ2-2 | NA | NA | TRBV5-1 | TGCGCCAGCAGCTACGCAGCGAACACCGGGGAGCTGTTTTTT | CASSYAANTGELFF
TRBJ1-2 | once | NA | TRBV7-9 | TGTGCCAGCAGCTCCGGGGACCTGGCGAACACCTTC | CASSSGDLANTF
TRBJ2-7 | NA | NA | TRBV5-6 | TGTGCCAGCAGGGGGACGGAATCCTACGAGCAGTACTTC | CASRGTESYEQYF
TRBJ1-5 | NA | TRBD1 | TRBV27 | TGTGCCAGCAGTTTAGACAGGGGGCTCAATCAGCCCCAGCATTTT | CASSLDRGLNQPQHF
TRBJ2-7 | few | NA | TRBV10-3 | TGTGCCATCAGTGAGTTGGGCGAGACCTACGAGCAGTACTTC | CAISELGETYEQYF
TRBJ2-7 | NA | NA | TRBV30 | TGTGCCTGGGGGGATTTCTCCTACGAGCAGTACTTC | CAWGDFSYEQYF
TRBJ2-2 | few | NA | TRBV7-9 | TGTGCCAGCAGCCCCGAGAGGGTCTTCAACACCGGGGAGCTGTTTTTT | CASSPERVFNTGELFF
TRBJ2-1 | NA | TRBD2 | TRBV27 | TGTGCCAGCCGAATAGCGGGGCAGAGTCACAATGAGCAGTTCTTC | CASRIAGQSHNEQFF
TRBJ2-3 | NA | NA | TRBV7-9 | TGTGCCAGCAGCTTTCAGGGTACGCAGTATTTT | CASSFQGTQYF
TRBJ2-7 | NA | TRBD1 | TRBV27 | TGTGCCAGCAGTTTAGGGCAGGGGGCCATCGAGCAGTACTTC | CASSLGQGAIEQYF
TRBJ1-1 | NA | NA | TRBV25-1 | TGTGCCAGCATTGGGGGGGCCTCCGGGTTCACTGAAGCTTTCTTT | CASIGGASGFTEAFF
TRBJ1-1 | NA | NA | TRBV23-1 | TGCGCCAGCAGTCACTTTGTGGGCGAAGCTTTCTTT | CASSHFVGEAFF
TRBJ2-5 | NA | TRBD2 | TRBV5-1 | TGCGCCAGCAGCCCGCTACCGGGAGGGCCCTCCGAGACCCAGTACTTC | CASSPLPGGPSETQYF
TRBJ2-1 | NA | NA | TRBV29-1 | TGCAGCGTTGGTCTAGCGCCCTACAATGAGCAGTTCTTC | CSVGLAPYNEQFF
TRBJ2-1 | NA | NA | TRBV7-9 | TGTGCCAGCAGACTAGCACTAGCCAATGAGCAGTTCTTC | CASRLALANEQFF
TRBJ1-1 | NA | NA | TRBV9 | TGTGCCAGCAGCGTAGAGGGTGGCACTGAAGCTTTCTTT | CASSVEGGTEAFF
TRBJ2-7 | NA | NA | TRBV5-1 | TGCGCCAGCAGGACAGAAGGTTTCTACGAGCAGTACTTC | CASRTEGFYEQYF
TRBJ2-7 | NA | NA | TRBV5-1 | TGCGCCAGCAGCTTGGCAGGCGGGAACTACGAGCAGTACTTC | CASSLAGGNYEQYF
TRBJ2-3 | NA | NA | TRBV7-6 | TGTGCCAGCAGCTTAGGGACCCACACAGATACGCAGTATTTT | CASSLGTHTDTQYF
TRBJ2-7 | NA | NA | TRBV11-1 | TGTGCCAGCAGCACGTCGGAGAACGGCGAGCAGTACTTC | CASSTSENGEQYF
TRBJ2-3 | NA | NA | TRBV11-2 | TGTGCCAGCAGCTTAGGTGATACGCAGTATTTT | CASSLGDTQYF
TRBJ1-2 | NA | TRBD1 | TRBV5-1 | TGCGCCAGCAGCGGGGACAGTCATCCCTATGGCTACACCTTC | CASSGDSHPYGYTF
TRBJ1-1 | NA | NA | TRBV13 | TGTGCCAGCAGTATAACAGTGAACACTGAAGCTTTCTTT | CASSITVNTEAFF
TRBJ1-1 | NA | TRBD1 | TRBV29-1 | TGCAGCGTTGTTTCAGGGGGCCGGGGAACTGAAGCTTTCTTT | CSVVSGGRGTEAFF
TRBJ2-1 | few | NA | TRBV2 | TGTGCCAGCACGGAGAGCCGAATGGGGGCCGGGTACAATGAGCAGTTCTTC | CASTESRMGAGYNEQFF
TRBJ2-7 | once | TRBD2 | TRBV25-1 | TGTGCCAGGCCCCCGACGACTAGCGGCTCCTACGAGCAGTACTTC | CARPPTTSGSYEQYF
TRBJ2-5 | NA | NA | TRBV6-1 | TGTGCCAGCAGTGATTGGGGCCCAAATGAGGCCCAGTACTTC | CASSDWGPNEAQYF
TRBJ1-2 | medium-sized | NA | TRBV6-5 | TGTGCCAGCAGTTACGTAGGCGGTGGCTACACCTTC | CASSYVGGGYTF
TRBJ2-7 | NA | NA | TRBV27 | TGTGCCAGCAACGGGAACTCCTACGAGCAGTACTTC | CASNGNSYEQYF
TRBJ2-2 | NA | NA | TRBV29-1 | TGCAGCGTGGCCTCCGGCGGGGAGCTGTTTTTT | CSVASGGELFF
TRBJ2-7 | many | TRBD1 | TRBV27 | TGTGCCAGCAGCCGGGACAGAGGGTCCGACGAGCAGTACTTC | CASSRDRGSDEQYF
TRBJ1-5 | NA | TRBD1 | TRBV28 | TGTGCCAGCAGTTTGGGAAGACAGGGAAGTCAGCCCCAGCATTTT | CASSLGRQGSQPQHF
TRBJ2-3 | NA | NA | TRBV19 | TGTGCCAGTAGTCTGGACTTCAGCACAGATACGCAGTATTTT | CASSLDFSTDTQYF
TRBJ2-1 | few | TRBD2 | TRBV29-1 | TGCAGCGCCCTCGGGGCAGCGGGATCGGATGAGCAGTTCTTC | CSALGAAGSDEQFF
TRBJ2-7 | few | NA | TRBV29-1 | TGCAGCGTTTTTCTAGACTCCTACGAGCAGTACTTC | CSVFLDSYEQYF
TRBJ1-1 | NA | NA | TRBV4-2 | TGTGCCAGCAGCCATACGGGGGAGAACACTGAAGCTTTCTTT | CASSHTGENTEAFF
TRBJ2-2 | few | NA | TRBV5-4 | TGTGCCAGCAGCGGACCGCTGGGCGCGAACACCGGGGAGCTGTTTTTT | CASSGPLGANTGELFF
TRBJ2-1 | NA | TRBD1 | TRBV29-1 | TGCAGCGTTGAAACCTTCTACAGGGGACGAGGCAATGAGCAGTTCTTC | CSVETFYRGRGNEQFF
TRBJ2-7 | few | NA | TRBV28 | TGTGCCAGCAGTTTCCCCGCAGGGCAATACGAGCAGTACTTC | CASSFPAGQYEQYF
TRBJ2-1 | NA | NA | TRBV9 | TGTGCCAGCAGCGTAGAGGGAATCGGAGGCCGGGTGGATGAGCAGTTCTTC | CASSVEGIGGRVDEQFF
TRBJ2-7 | few | NA | TRBV23-1 | TGCGCCAGCACATCGTACGAGCAGTACTTC | CASTSYEQYF
TRBJ2-1 | few | NA | TRBV29-1 | TGCAGCGTCGCATCCGCAGTAGATGAGCAGTTCTTC | CSVASAVDEQFF
TRBJ2-7 | NA | TRBD2 | TRBV6-5 | TGTGCCAGCAGTTACGGGACGGGAGGGTACGAGCAGTACTTC | CASSYGTGGYEQYF